These 24 T cell receptor beta chains originate from one sample sequenced in a study of T cells in Graves' hyperthyroidism and ophthalmopathy. What was amplified from RNA transcripts were TCR beta CDR3 regions. Using the HTBI primer set, a first-round RT-PCR was run on the TCR CDR3. TCRdb recomputed calls from the multiplex PCR reads with MiXCR, one row per CDR3 protein. The data show hundreds of thousands of distinct CDR3 sequences, 16% seen once. The sample taken for sequencing was blood. The receptor set was obtained from a woman aged 40 to 50 with Graves' ophthalmopathy.

To note about this clonotype: A much larger clonotype is one base distant, so this may be a read error. V usage is TRBV10-2 and J usage is TRBJ2-7; 9 nucleotides agree with TRBD2. The germline V gene encodes CDR1 WSHSY and CDR2 SAAADI. This CDR3 has 15 amino acids. V was clipped by 6 bases and J by 1 base; unmatched bases: 7. In nucleotides, the CDR3 is TGCGCCAGCAGAGAGGGACTAGCCACGTCCTACGAGCAGTACTTC. Protein sequence: CASREGLATSYEQYF.

The chain recombines TRBV20-1 with TRBJ1-1; D is ambiguous. The length of the CDR3 is 13 residues. V shed 1 base and J shed 5 bases, with 11 bases lying between them. Germline V gene sequence: CDR1 DFQATT, CDR2 SNEGSKA (reference sequence). The CDR3 is CSARAPGETEAFF. The CDR3 DNA reads TGCAGTGCTAGAGCCCCCGGGGAGACTGAAGCTTTCTTT.

J is TRBJ1-1 and V is TRBV29-1; maybe TRBD1 (5 bases). The CDR3 sequence is 13 residues long. Germline V CDR1 and CDR2: SQVTM, ANQGSEA. Trimming took off 6 bases at V and 4 bases at J, with 15 bases between the two ends. The DNA of the CDR3 is TGCAGCGTCCGACCTAGGGGTTCCACTGAAGCTTTCTTT. It encodes CSVRPRGSTEAFF.

As DNA, the CDR3 is TGCGCCAGCAGCCAAGGATTTTCGGGGACACGGAAAGAGACCCAGTACTTC. Its translation: CASSQGFSGTRKETQYF. The chain uses TRBV4-1 and TRBJ2-5; possible D gene TRBD1, 6 bases. V lost 1 base and J 3 bases, leaving 18 bases between the germline ends. CDR1 and CDR2 from the germline V gene are MGHRA and YSYEKL. The CDR3 covers 17 residues.

This clonotype was seen many times. V usage is TRBV11-1 and J usage is TRBJ2-7; weak D call: TRBD1 (5 bases). Germline V gene data show CDR1 as SGHAT and CDR2 as FQDESV (reference sequence). Trimming pared 3 bases from V and 6 bases from J, leaving 18 bases between. This CDR3 is built from 15 residues. CDR3 sequence reads: CASSFNPAGQSEQYF. CDR3 bases: TGTGCCAGCAGCTTCAATCCGGCAGGGCAGTCCGAGCAGTACTTC.

The chain combines TRBV3-1 with TRBJ2-3; tentatively, D is TRBD1 or TRBD2 (5 bases each). Trimming stripped 0 bases from V and 3 bases from J, with 16 bases between. There are 17 residues in the CDR3. CDR1 and CDR2 (germline): LGHDT, YNNKEL (reference sequence). The CDR3 sequence is CASSQEIWGYPTDTQYF. Written as DNA, the CDR3 is TGTGCCAGCAGCCAAGAGATTTGGGGGTATCCTACAGATACGCAGTATTTT.

This chain links TRBV6-1 with TRBJ1-2; D unclear. This CDR3 is 11 amino acids long. CDR1 and CDR2 (germline): MNHNS, SASEGT. Deletions cut 7 bases from V and 10 bases from J, with 13 bases between. The CDR3 nucleotides are TGTGCCAGCATTTCGTCGGCTAACTACACCTTC. The encoded protein is CASISSANYTF.

This clonotype was found a few times. This chain uses TRBV24-1 with TRBJ2-5; no clear D. Germline CDR1 reads KGHDR; CDR2 reads SFDVKD. This CDR3 region has 12 residues. The V and J ends lost 4 bases and 5 bases respectively, with 7 bases between them. The CDR3 region is CATSELGETQYF. The CDR3 DNA reads as TGTGCCACCAGTGAATTAGGGGAGACCCAGTACTTC.

This clonotype has a count of ten or more. The gene calls are TRBV28 and TRBJ2-7; 8 nucleotides align to TRBD1. CDR3 length: 16 amino acids. V shed 6 bases, J shed 4 bases, and the junction held 14 bases outside the gene matches. The germline CDR1 and CDR2 sequences are MDHEN and SYDVKM. As DNA, the CDR3 is TGTGCCAGCAGCCGGCCTCGAACAGGGGGTAGTTACGAGCAGTACTTC. Its protein product is CASSRPRTGGSYEQYF. Using reference TRBV28 and TRBJ2-7 for the parts outside the CDR3, the full variable domain is DVKVTQSSRYLVKRTGEKVFLECVQDMDHENMFWYRQDPGLGLRLIYFSYDVKMKEKGDIPEGYSVSREKKERFSLILESASTNQTSMYLCASSRPRTGGSYEQYFGPGTRLTVT.

For this clonotype: A much larger clone differs by one base, so this may be a read error. In DNA, the CDR3 is TGTGCCAGCAGCCGGGGACTAGCGGATCTCACAGGTACGCAGTATTTT. It specifies CASSRGLADLTGTQYF. The gene calls are TRBV7-6 and TRBJ2-3; TRBD2 aligns across 11 bases. Germline assignment: CDR1 SGHVS and CDR2 FNYEAQ. CDR3 length equals 16 residues. Combining the CDR3 with reference TRBV7-6 and TRBJ2-3 gives the whole variable domain GAGVSQSPRYKVTKRGQDVALRCDPISGHVSLYWYRQALGQGPEFLTYFNYEAQQDKSGLPNDRFSAERPEGSISTLTIQRTEQRDSAMYRCASSRGLADLTGTQYFGPGTRLTVL.

This clonotype has only a few counts. This rearrangement joins TRBV7-2 to TRBJ2-7, with D unclear. Trimming pared 7 bases from V and 2 bases from J, leaving 9 bases between. Germline loops: CDR1 SGHTA, CDR2 FQGNSA. This CDR3 region has 12 residues. The CDR3 sequence: CASTPAPYEQYF. Written as DNA, the CDR3 is TGTGCCAGCACCCCGGCTCCCTACGAGCAGTACTTC. Combining the CDR3 with reference TRBV7-2 and TRBJ2-7 gives the whole variable domain GAGVSQSPSNKVTEKGKDVELRCDPISGHTALYWYRQSLGQGLEFLIYFQGNSAPDKSGLPSDRFSAERTGGSVSTLTIQRTQQEDSAVYLCASTPAPYEQYFGPGTRLTVT.

This chain connects TRBV29-1 to TRBJ2-3, with a tentative D call TRBD2 (5 bases). The V gene's germline CDR1 is SQVTM and CDR2 ANQGSEA. The V end was cut by 5 bases, the J end by 10 bases, with 13 bases between. CDR3 length: 11 amino acids. CDR3 nucleotides: TGCAGCGTTCCCCAAGAGGGCGCGCAGTATTTT. Translation: CSVPQEGAQYF.

The chain has TRBV6-6 and TRBJ2-5; D possibly corresponds to TRBD1 (6 bases). Germline V gene sequence: CDR1 MNHNY, CDR2 SVGAGI (reference sequence). This CDR3 is built from 15 residues. Trimming cost V 2 bases and J 3 bases, with 13 bases left between them. In DNA, the CDR3 is TGTGCCAGCAGTTACGGCAGGGGATGGGAAGAGACCCAGTACTTC. It translates to CASSYGRGWEETQYF.

This clonotype has at least ten counts. The rearrangement joins TRBV7-9 to TRBJ2-1; 8 bases are shared with TRBD1. Germline CDR1 and CDR2: SEHNR and FQNEAQ (reference sequence). V lost 2 bases, J lost 9 bases, and 12 bases stayed unmatched. The CDR3 sequence is 16 residues long. This chain's CDR3 is CASSLTLGQGWGEQFF. The CDR3 nucleotides are TGTGCCAGCAGCTTAACCCTCGGACAGGGATGGGGTGAGCAGTTCTTC.

This clonotype was recorded many times. The gene calls are TRBV6-2 or TRBV6-3 and TRBJ2-6; perhaps TRBD1 as D (6 bases). Trimming stripped 6 bases from V and 0 bases from J, with 9 bases between. The V gene's germline CDR1 is MNHEY and CDR2 SVGEGT. The CDR3 has 15 residues. The CDR3 coding sequence is TGTGCCAGCAGCTCAGGGGACTCTGGGGCCAACGTCCTGACTTTC. This codes for CASSSGDSGANVLTF.

V usage is TRBV7-9 and J usage is TRBJ1-1; no reliable D call. CDR1 SEHNR and CDR2 FQNEAQ come from the germline V gene (reference sequence). The CDR3 has 13 residues. DNA of the CDR3: TGTGTGGGCGGCTCCCCCGTGGAAGCTGAAGCTTTCTTT. This translates into CVGGSPVEAEAFF.

This clonotype was detected many times. The CDR3 sequence is CASSYSYPDSLTYEQYF. The DNA of the CDR3 is TGTGCCAGCAGTTACTCGTATCCGGACTCACTTACCTACGAGCAGTACTTC. This chain connects TRBV6-5 to TRBJ2-7; TRBD2 is a possible D gene (5 bases). Germline V CDR1 and CDR2: MNHEY, SVGAGI. V was cut by 0 bases and J by 2 bases, with 17 bases left in between. The CDR3 extends over 17 amino acids.

On this clonotype: This could be a read error, since a much larger clone is one nucleotide away. This is likely a read error, given that the CDR3 carries no conserved phenylalanine or tryptophan at its end. The V and J genes are TRBV12-5 and TRBJ1-4; unclear D gene. The CDR3 contains 13 residues. From germline, CDR1 is LGHNT and CDR2 FRNRAP. V lost 2 bases to trimming and J lost 3 bases, with 4 bases between them. CDR3 protein: CASGLRANEKLFL. CDR3 DNA: TGTGCTAGTGGTTTGAGGGCTAATGAAAAACTGTTTCTT.

This chain uses TRBV11-1 with TRBJ2-5; D remains unclear. Germline V lookup: CDR1 SGHAT, CDR2 FQDESV (reference sequence). Trimming pared 6 bases from V and 0 bases from J, leaving 11 bases between. CDR3 length: 14 residues. In nucleotides, the CDR3 is TGTGCCAGCAGGATCGATTCTTACCAAGAGACCCAGTACTTC. Translation gives CASRIDSYQETQYF.

This clonotype was counted only a few times. The genes are TRBV7-7 and TRBJ1-1; D is undetermined. Per the germline V gene, CDR1 is SSHAT and CDR2 is FNYEAQ (reference sequence). The CDR3 loop spans 10 amino acids. The CDR3 DNA sequence: TGTGCTAGCGGCCGTGGAGAAGCTTTCTTT. Translating it yields CASGRGEAFF.

This clonotype was seen at least ten times. This rearrangement joins TRBV28 to TRBJ2-4; D gene ambiguous. CDR1 is MDHEN, CDR2 SYDVKM, per germline. Trimming cost V 5 bases and J 1 base, with 6 bases left between them. The CDR3 is 13 residues long. CDR3 sequence: CASSKGAKNIQYF. The CDR3 nucleotides are TGTGCCAGCAGTAAGGGTGCCAAAAACATTCAGTACTTC.

As regards this clonotype: A much bigger clone sits one base away, suggesting this may be a read error. The V gene is TRBV18, the J gene TRBJ1-5; D remains ambiguous. This CDR3 contains 13 residues. CDR1 and CDR2 from the germline V gene are KGHSH and LQKENI. V shed 2 bases and J shed 7 bases, with 9 bases lying between them. CDR3 in amino acids: CASSPDLLQPQHF. The CDR3, as DNA: TGTGCCAGCTCACCAGACCTTCTCCAGCCCCAGCATTTT.

Many counts were recorded for this clonotype. The V and J genes are TRBV14 and TRBJ1-1; D might be TRBD1 (6 bases). Germline lookup yields CDR1 SGHDN and CDR2 FVKESK. The V and J ends lost 4 bases and 6 bases respectively, with 12 bases between them. The CDR3 extends over 13 amino acids. CDR3 nucleotide sequence: TGTGCCAGCAGCCTACAGGGCGCCCCTGAAGCTTTCTTT. It yields the protein CASSLQGAPEAFF.

A word on this clonotype: Since a much larger clone is just one base distant, this may be a read error. The chain carries TRBV30 and TRBJ1-1, with D uncertain. CDR3 length: 11 amino acids. Germline V gene sequence: CDR1 GTSNPN, CDR2 SVGIG (reference sequence). CDR3 sequence: CAWSASTEASF. The CDR3 DNA sequence: TGTGCCTGGAGTGCGTCAACTGAAGCTTCCTTT.